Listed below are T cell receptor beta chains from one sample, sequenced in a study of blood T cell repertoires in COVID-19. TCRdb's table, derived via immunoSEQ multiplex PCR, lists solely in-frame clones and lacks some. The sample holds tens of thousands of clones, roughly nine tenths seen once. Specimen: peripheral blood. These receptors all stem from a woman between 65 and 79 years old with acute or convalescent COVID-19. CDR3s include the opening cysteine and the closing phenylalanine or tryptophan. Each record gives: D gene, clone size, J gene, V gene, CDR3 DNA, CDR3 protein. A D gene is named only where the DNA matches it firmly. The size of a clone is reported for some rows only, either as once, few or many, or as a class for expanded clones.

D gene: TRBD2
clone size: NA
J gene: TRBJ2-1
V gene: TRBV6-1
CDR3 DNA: TGTGCCAGCAGTGAGCCCGGGACTAGTTACAATGAGCAGTTCTTC
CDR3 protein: CASSEPGTSYNEQFF

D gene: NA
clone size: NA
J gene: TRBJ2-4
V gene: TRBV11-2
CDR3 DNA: TGTGCCAGCAGCCGACAGTATGCCAAAAACATTCAGTACTTC
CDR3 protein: CASSRQYAKNIQYF

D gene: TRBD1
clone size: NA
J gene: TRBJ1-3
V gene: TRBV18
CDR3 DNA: TGTGCCAGCTCACCCCAAGGACAGGCACGGTCGTCAATTGGAAACACCATATATTTT
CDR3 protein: CASSPQGQARSSIGNTIYF

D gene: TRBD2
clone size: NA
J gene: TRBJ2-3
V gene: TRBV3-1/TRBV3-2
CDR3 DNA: TGTGCCAGCAGCCAAGAGGCCCTAGCGGGAGGAAGGGGTACGCAGTATTTT
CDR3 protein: CASSQEALAGGRGTQYF

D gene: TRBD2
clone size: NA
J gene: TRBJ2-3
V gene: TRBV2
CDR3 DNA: TGTGCCAGCAGTACGCGGACTAGCGGGGGGGGAACAGATACGCAGTATTTT
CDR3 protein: CASSTRTSGGGTDTQYF

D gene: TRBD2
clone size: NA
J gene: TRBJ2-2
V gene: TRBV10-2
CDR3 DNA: TGCGCCAGCAGTGGACTGACGGGACTAGCGGGGAACACCGGGGAGCTGTTTTTT
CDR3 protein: CASSGLTGLAGNTGELFF

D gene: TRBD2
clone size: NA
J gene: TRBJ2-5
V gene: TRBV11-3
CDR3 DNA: TGTGCCAGCAGCCCAGCGGGAGGGGAAGCGGAGACCCAGTACTTC
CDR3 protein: CASSPAGGEAETQYF

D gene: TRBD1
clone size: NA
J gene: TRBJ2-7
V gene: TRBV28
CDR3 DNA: TGTGCCAGCAGTCCCAGGACAGGGAGCCACGAGCAGTACTTC
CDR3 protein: CASSPRTGSHEQYF

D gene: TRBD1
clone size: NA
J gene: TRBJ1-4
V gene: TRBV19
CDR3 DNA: TGTGCCAGTAGTATCGGCAGGGGGCTCAATGAAAAACTGTTTTTT
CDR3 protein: CASSIGRGLNEKLFF

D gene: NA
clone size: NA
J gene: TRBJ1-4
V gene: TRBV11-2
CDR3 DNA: TGTGCCAGCAGCCCTGTCAGTCAAACTAATGAAAAACTGTTTTTT
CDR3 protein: CASSPVSQTNEKLFF

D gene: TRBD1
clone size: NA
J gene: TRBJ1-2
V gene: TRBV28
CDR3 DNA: TGTGCCAGCTCCACCGAACAGGGGTACTATGGCTACACCTTC
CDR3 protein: CASSTEQGYYGYTF

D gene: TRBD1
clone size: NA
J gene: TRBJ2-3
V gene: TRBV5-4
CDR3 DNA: TGTGCCAGCAGCAAAAAAACAGGGGGGCGCACAGATACGCAGTATTTT
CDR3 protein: CASSKKTGGRTDTQYF

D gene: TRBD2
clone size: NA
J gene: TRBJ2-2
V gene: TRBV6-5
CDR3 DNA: TGTGCCAGCAGAGACCGCGGGGGCGGGGAGCTGTTTTTT
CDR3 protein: CASRDRGGGELFF

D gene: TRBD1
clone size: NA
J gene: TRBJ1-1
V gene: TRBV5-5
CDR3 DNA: TGTGCCAGCAGCTTTCCAGGGGGCTTTGAGTACACTGAAGCTTTCTTT
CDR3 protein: CASSFPGGFEYTEAFF

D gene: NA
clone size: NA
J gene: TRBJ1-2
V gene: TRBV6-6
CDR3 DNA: TGTGCCAGCAACGCCGGGTCGGGAGTTTATACGGGCGGCTACACCTTC
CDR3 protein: CASNAGSGVYTGGYTF

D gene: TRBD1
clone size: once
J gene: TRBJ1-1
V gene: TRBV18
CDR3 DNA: TGTGCCAGCTCACGTGACAGGGTTTCTGCTGAAGCTTTCTTT
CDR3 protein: CASSRDRVSAEAFF

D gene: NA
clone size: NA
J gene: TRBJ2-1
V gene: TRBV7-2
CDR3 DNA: TGTGCCAGCAGGGCGGGGAACTCCTACAATGAGCAGTTCTTC
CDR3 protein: CASRAGNSYNEQFF

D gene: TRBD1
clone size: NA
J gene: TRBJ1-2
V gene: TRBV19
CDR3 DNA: TGTGCCAGTAGTATATGGGGACAGCCTAACTATGGCTACACCTTC
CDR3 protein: CASSIWGQPNYGYTF

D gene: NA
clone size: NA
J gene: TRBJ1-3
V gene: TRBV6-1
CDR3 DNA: TGTGCCAGCAGTGAGCCTAGGTCGGGGGCTGGAAACACCATATATTTT
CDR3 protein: CASSEPRSGAGNTIYF

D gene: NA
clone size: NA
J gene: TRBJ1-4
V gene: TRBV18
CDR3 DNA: TGTGCCAGCTCACCAAGTTTGACAGTAACTAATGAAAAACTGTTTTTT
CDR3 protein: CASSPSLTVTNEKLFF

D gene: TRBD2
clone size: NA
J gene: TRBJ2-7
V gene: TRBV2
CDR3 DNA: TGTGCCAGCGTTCGGACTAGCGGGAGCAACGAGCAGTACTTC
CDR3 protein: CASVRTSGSNEQYF